This entry lists 26 T cell receptor beta chains sequenced from one sample in a study of blood T cell repertoires in COVID-19. Sequencing was performed with immunoSEQ multiplex PCR; in TCRdb, only in-frame clones are kept and a portion is missing. There are roughly 120,000 clones in the sample; more than 75% occur only once, and roughly 5.4% lies in the top ten. Sequences were obtained from peripheral blood. These receptors were collected from a human donor in a cohort sampled during active COVID-19.

Comment on this clone: Additional DNA sequences in this sample encode the identical CDR3. The J gene is TRBJ2-7, the V gene TRBV7-9; 9 bases are a match to TRBD1. The V gene's germline CDR1 is SEHNR and CDR2 FQNEAQ (reference sequence). Trimming at V came to 1 base and at J to 5 bases, leaving 6 bases not matched to a gene. The CDR3 has 15 amino acids. CDR3 DNA sequence: TGTGCCAGCAGCTTAGGCGGGACAGGGTTGAACGAGCAGTACTTC. Its translation is CASSLGGTGLNEQYF.

V usage is TRBV3-1 (or the pseudogene TRBV3-2) and J usage is TRBJ2-7, with unresolved D. The germline gives CDR1 LGHDT, CDR2 YNNKEL (reference sequence). The CDR3 has 13 amino acids. The V gene lost 3 bases and the J gene lost 0 bases, with 6 bases spanning the gap. The CDR3 coding sequence is TGTGCCAGCAGCCAGCATAGCTCCTACGAGCAGTACTTC. Encoded protein: CASSQHSSYEQYF.

The chain uses TRBV2 and TRBJ2-5, with TRBD2 matching over 7 bases. Germline values: CDR1 SNHLY, CDR2 FYNNEI. The V segment lost 9 bases and the J segment 1 base; nucleotides outside the gene matches: 8. This CDR3 spans 14 amino acids. CDR3 sequence: CARRVSGTQETQYF. CDR3 nucleotides: TGTGCCAGGAGGGTGAGCGGGACCCAAGAGACCCAGTACTTC.

The chain recombines TRBV7-6 with TRBJ2-3, with 10 bases that match TRBD2. The CDR3 extends over 19 amino acids. Germline loops: CDR1 SGHVS, CDR2 FNYEAQ. V lost 1 base to trimming and J lost 0 bases; unmatched junction nucleotides: 10. The CDR3 protein is CASSLVIQTSGLSTDTQYF. DNA of the CDR3: TGTGCCAGCAGCTTAGTGATCCAGACTAGCGGGCTTAGCACAGATACGCAGTATTTT.

This chain connects TRBV4-1 to TRBJ2-1; 10 bases agree with TRBD2. CDR3 size: 15 residues. Germline lookup yields CDR1 MGHRA and CDR2 YSYEKL. V gave up 3 bases and J gave up 10 bases; unmatched junction bases: 9. CDR3: CASSHLLAGVREQFF. Written as DNA, the CDR3 is TGCGCCAGCAGCCACCTGCTAGCGGGGGTCCGAGAGCAGTTCTTC.

The chain recombines TRBV19 with TRBJ1-6, with D unresolved. The CDR3 is made up of 15 amino acids. V was trimmed by 3 bases and J by 7 bases, leaving 13 bases between them. The germline V gene encodes CDR1 LNHDA and CDR2 SQIVND (reference sequence). The CDR3 nucleotides read TGTGCCAGTAGTATGTATCGGGGTAACAATTCACCCCTCCACTTT. Encoded protein: CASSMYRGNNSPLHF. Combining the CDR3 with reference TRBV19 and TRBJ1-6 gives the whole variable domain DGGITQSPKYLFRKEGQNVTLSCEQNLNHDAMYWYRQDPGQGLRLIYYSQIVNDFQKGDIAEGYSVSREKKESFPLTVTSAQKNPTAFYLCASSMYRGNNSPLHFGNGTRLTVT.

The gene calls are TRBV5-1 and TRBJ2-5; TRBD1 agrees at 9 bases. Trimming took 0 bases from V and 8 from J; bases not matched to a gene: 11. Germline V gene data show CDR1 as SGHRS and CDR2 as YFSETQ. CDR3 length: 16 amino acids. CDR3 residues: CASSLDRGRGSGTQYF. For the CDR3, the DNA is TGCGCCAGCAGCTTGGACAGGGGGCGCGGGAGTGGAACCCAGTACTTC.

This chain uses TRBV7-9 with TRBJ2-5; 7 bases are shared with TRBD1. The CDR3 runs to 17 residues. The V gene end was trimmed by 7 bases and the J gene end by 0 bases; junction bases not matched to a gene: 14. Per the germline V gene, CDR1 is SEHNR and CDR2 is FQNEAQ (reference sequence). The CDR3 DNA sequence: TGTGCCAGCACCTCTTTTCTCCGACAGGGCGACCAAGAGACCCAGTACTTC. Protein: CASTSFLRQGDQETQYF.

The V gene is TRBV3-1 (or the pseudogene TRBV3-2), the J gene TRBJ2-7, with 8 bases fitting TRBD2. Per the germline V gene, CDR1 is LGHDT and CDR2 is YNNKEL (reference sequence). V shed 0 bases and J 7 bases; nucleotides not matched to a gene: 11. The CDR3 loop spans 16 amino acids. CDR3 region: CASSQEGRGPGGEQYF. The CDR3 nucleotides are TGTGCCAGCAGCCAAGAGGGGAGGGGACCGGGAGGGGAGCAGTACTTC.

The chain combines TRBV28 with TRBJ1-2, with TRBD1 as a possible D gene (5 bases). The CDR3 contains 13 residues. The germline gives CDR1 MDHEN, CDR2 SYDVKM. Trimming left V 2 bases short and J 4 bases short, with 8 bases between. The CDR3 DNA reads TGTGCCAGCAGTTTACCGACAGTCTATGGCTACACCTTC. Amino acid sequence: CASSLPTVYGYTF.

V and J are TRBV3-1 (or the pseudogene TRBV3-2) and TRBJ1-1, with D perhaps TRBD1 (6 bases). Deletions cut 3 bases from V and 7 bases from J, with 9 bases between. Germline loops: CDR1 LGHDT, CDR2 YNNKEL (reference sequence). There are 12 residues in the CDR3. Here the CDR3 reads CASSQPTGEAFF. The DNA for the CDR3 is TGTGCCAGCAGCCAGCCGACAGGTGAAGCTTTCTTT.

Concerning this clone itself: Sequence at one end of the junction differs from germline and may be a read error. CDR3 amino acids: CASSLDTSGMNF. In DNA form, the CDR3 reads TGTGCCAGCAGCTTAGACACTAGCGGGATGAACTTC. The chain uses TRBV7-8 and TRBJ2-7, with 10 bases matching TRBD2. Germline CDR1 reads SGHVS; CDR2 reads FQNEAQ. The CDR3 runs 12 residues.

The chain employs TRBV18 and TRBJ2-1, with 10 bases matching TRBD1. The CDR3 runs to 13 residues. CDR1 is KGHSH and CDR2 is LQKENI in the germline V gene. The junction had 3 bases not matched to a gene; V was cut back by 5 bases and J by 8 bases. DNA of the CDR3: TGTGCCAGCTCAGCCGGGACAGGGGATGAGCAGTTCTTC. It codes for CASSAGTGDEQFF.

The chain carries TRBV19 and TRBJ1-5; D is unresolved. This CDR3 has 15 residues. CDR1 is LNHDA and CDR2 is SQIVND in the germline V gene (reference sequence). Trimming pared 4 bases from V and 2 bases from J, leaving 12 bases between. The CDR3 nucleotides are TGTGCCAGTAGTAGTTCCGACAACGGCAATCAGCCCCAGCATTTT. Translated, it gives CASSSSDNGNQPQHF.

The genes are TRBV3-1 (or the pseudogene TRBV3-2) and TRBJ1-2, with D unresolved. V lost 4 bases and J 8 bases, leaving 17 bases between the germline ends. Germline V lookup: CDR1 LGHDT, CDR2 YNNKEL (reference sequence). There are 14 residues in the CDR3. This chain's CDR3 is CASSLRFGRGGYTF. Here the CDR3 DNA reads TGTGCCAGCAGCCTAAGGTTCGGGAGAGGCGGCTACACCTTC.

The chain employs TRBV12-5 and TRBJ2-7; tentative D call: TRBD2 (6 bases). CDR3 length: 12 residues. Germline values: CDR1 LGHNT, CDR2 FRNRAP. The V end lost 6 bases, the J end lost 7 bases, and 13 bases lay between the germline ends. CDR3 residues: CASGPREWEQYF. The CDR3 DNA reads as TGTGCTAGTGGCCCGCGGGAATGGGAGCAGTACTTC.

The rearrangement uses TRBV30 and TRBJ2-7; TRBD1 might be the D (5 bases). CDR1 is GTSNPN, CDR2 SVGIG, per germline (reference sequence). The CDR3 runs 12 residues. The V and J ends lost 1 base and 3 bases respectively, with 7 bases between them. CDR3 loop: CAWSDDSYEQYF. CDR3 sequence (DNA): TGTGCCTGGAGTGACGACAGCTACGAGCAGTACTTC.

The rearrangement joins TRBV28 to TRBJ1-4; tentative D call: TRBD1 (5 bases). CDR1 is MDHEN, CDR2 SYDVKM, per germline. The CDR3 consists of 13 residues. V lost 8 bases and J 8 bases, leaving 15 bases between the germline ends. CDR3 sequence: CASLGEGIEKLFF. The CDR3 DNA is TGTGCCAGCTTGGGGGAGGGTATAGAAAAACTGTTTTTT.

The gene calls are TRBV7-2 and TRBJ1-6; D uncertain. The germline gives CDR1 SGHTA, CDR2 FQGNSA. This CDR3 is 15 amino acids long. V shed 1 base and J shed 6 bases, with 10 bases lying between them. The CDR3 reads CASSLGVASNSPLHF. In DNA, the CDR3 is TGTGCCAGCAGCTTAGGAGTAGCGTCTAATTCACCCCTCCACTTT. The complete variable domain, with remaining parts taken from reference TRBV7-2 and TRBJ1-6, reads GAGVSQSPSNKVTEKGKDVELRCDPISGHTALYWYRQSLGQGLEFLIYFQGNSAPDKSGLPSDRFSAERTGGSVSTLTIQRTQQEDSAVYLCASSLGVASNSPLHFGNGTRLTVT.

This chain links TRBV27 with TRBJ2-2; 8 bases match TRBD2. With V trimmed by 3 bases and J by 2 bases, 5 bases remained unmatched. This CDR3 is 16 amino acids long. Germline V gene sequence: CDR1 MNHEY, CDR2 SMNVEV (reference sequence). The DNA of the CDR3 is TGTGCCAGCAGTTTTATACTAGCGGTTAACACCGGGGAGCTGTTTTTT. It specifies CASSFILAVNTGELFF.

The chain is built from TRBV19 and TRBJ2-1; 13 nucleotides match TRBD2. Germline CDR1 reads LNHDA; CDR2 reads SQIVND (reference sequence). This CDR3 contains 15 residues. J lost 7 bases, V lost 10 bases, and 10 bases had no gene match. The CDR3 DNA is TGTGCCACCCAAACCGGGACTAGCGGGATTAATGAGCAGTTCTTC. Its protein is CATQTGTSGINEQFF. Together with reference TRBV19 and TRBJ2-1, the CDR3 gives the full variable domain: DGGITQSPKYLFRKEGQNVTLSCEQNLNHDAMYWYRQDPGQGLRLIYYSQIVNDFQKGDIAEGYSVSREKKESFPLTVTSAQKNPTAFYLCATQTGTSGINEQFFGPGTRLTVL.

This clone has just a few counts. V usage is TRBV19 and J usage is TRBJ2-3; TRBD2 might be the D (6 bases). The CDR3 totals 15 residues. V lost 7 bases to trimming and J lost 3 bases, with 17 bases between them. CDR1 and CDR2 from the germline V gene are LNHDA and SQIVND (reference sequence). This CDR3 is CASTSAGGVTDTQYF. CDR3 DNA: TGTGCCAGTACCTCCGCCGGGGGAGTGACAGATACGCAGTATTTT.

This chain links TRBV19 with TRBJ2-7; the match to TRBD1 covers 8 bases. Germline loops: CDR1 LNHDA, CDR2 SQIVND (reference sequence). The CDR3 consists of 14 residues. Trimming at V came to 4 bases and at J to 3 bases, leaving 5 bases not matched to a gene. The CDR3 here is CASSKRGQGYEQYF. The DNA for the CDR3 is TGTGCCAGTAGTAAACGAGGACAGGGCTACGAGCAGTACTTC.

V gene TRBV6-5 combines with J gene TRBJ2-1, with TRBD2 as a possible D gene (6 bases). V shed 0 bases and J shed 4 bases, with 13 bases lying between them. This CDR3 has 16 amino acids. Germline CDR1 is MNHEY and CDR2 is SVGAGI. The CDR3 DNA reads TGTGCCAGCAGTTACTCTGTCCAGCGGGTATACAATGAGCAGTTCTTC. As protein: CASSYSVQRVYNEQFF.

The chain joins TRBV5-1 to TRBJ1-6; 9 positions match TRBD1. CDR3 length: 15 residues. Germline lookup yields CDR1 SGHRS and CDR2 YFSETQ. J lost 9 bases, V lost 1 base, and 5 bases had no gene match. CDR3 coding DNA: TGCGCCAGCAGCTTGAGACAGGGGGAGAGTTCACCCCTCCACTTT. It encodes CASSLRQGESSPLHF. Using reference TRBV5-1 and TRBJ1-6 for the parts outside the CDR3, the full variable domain is KAGVTQTPRYLIKTRGQQVTLSCSPISGHRSVSWYQQTPGQGLQFLFEYFSETQRNKGNFPGRFSGRQFSNSRSEMNVSTLELGDSALYLCASSLRQGESSPLHFGNGTRLTVT.

V usage is TRBV5-1 and J usage is TRBJ2-3; D call uncertain. The V end lost 1 base, the J end lost 0 bases, and 12 bases lay between the germline ends. The CDR3 consists of 16 residues. Germline V CDR1 and CDR2: SGHRS, YFSETQ. The CDR3 loop is CASSLIPTESTDTQYF. DNA for the CDR3: TGCGCCAGCAGCTTGATTCCAACCGAGAGCACAGATACGCAGTATTTT.